This T cell receptor (beta chain) was recorded in a study of post-analysis software for immune sequencing data. As concerns this clonotype: The antigen remains unidentified. At one end, the junction sequence differs from germline, possibly due to a read error.

Built from TCR beta cDNA, the libraries had unique molecular identifiers in them. The T cell input of roughly 0.9 to 11 million gave about 470,000 cDNA molecules. In TCRdb, the PCR reads were re-called with MiXCR into one record per CDR3 protein. The table lists hundreds of thousands of distinct CDR3 sequences, 30% of them singletons. General study findings and limits: Roughly 5 TRBV segments (TRBV5-6, TRBV5-1 and TRBV20-1 among them) occurred more frequently in patients than in controls.

Germline V gives CDR1 SGHNT, CDR2 YYREEE (reference sequence). The CDR3 covers 13 residues. Specimen: blood. The receptor's source is a girl between 10 and 17 years old with multiple sclerosis. V is TRBV5-4 and J is TRBJ2-7, with D perhaps matching TRBD1 (6 bases). CDR3 amino acids: CVSSRDKRDEQYF. CDR3 nucleotide sequence: TGTGTCAGCAGCCGGGACAAGAGAGACGAGCAGTACTTC.